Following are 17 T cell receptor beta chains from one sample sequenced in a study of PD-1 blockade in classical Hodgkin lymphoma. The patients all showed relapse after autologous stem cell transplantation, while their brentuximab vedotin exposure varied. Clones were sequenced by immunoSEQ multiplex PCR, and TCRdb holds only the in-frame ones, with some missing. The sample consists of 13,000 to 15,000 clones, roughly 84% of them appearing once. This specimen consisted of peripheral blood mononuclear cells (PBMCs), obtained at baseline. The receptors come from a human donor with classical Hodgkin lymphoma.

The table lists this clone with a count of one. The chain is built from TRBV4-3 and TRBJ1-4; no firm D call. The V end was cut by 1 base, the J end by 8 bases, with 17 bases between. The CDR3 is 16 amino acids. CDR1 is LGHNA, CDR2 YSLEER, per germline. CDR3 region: CASSQVTGPSREKLFF. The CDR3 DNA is TGCGCCAGCAGCCAAGTAACCGGTCCCTCGAGGGAAAAACTGTTTTTT.

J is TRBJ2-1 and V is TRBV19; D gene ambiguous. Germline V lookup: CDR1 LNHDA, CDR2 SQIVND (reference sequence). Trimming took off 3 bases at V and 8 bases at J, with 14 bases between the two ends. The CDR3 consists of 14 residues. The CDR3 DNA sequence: TGTGCCAGTAGTATTGAATACCGAAGGGATGAGCAGTTCTTC. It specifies CASSIEYRRDEQFF.

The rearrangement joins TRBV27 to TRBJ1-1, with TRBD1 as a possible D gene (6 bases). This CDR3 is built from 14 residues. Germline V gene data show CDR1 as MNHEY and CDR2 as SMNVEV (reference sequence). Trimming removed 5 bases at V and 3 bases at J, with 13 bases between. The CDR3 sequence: CASSPHRTDTEAFF. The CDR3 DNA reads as TGTGCCAGCAGTCCCCATAGGACAGACACTGAAGCTTTCTTT.

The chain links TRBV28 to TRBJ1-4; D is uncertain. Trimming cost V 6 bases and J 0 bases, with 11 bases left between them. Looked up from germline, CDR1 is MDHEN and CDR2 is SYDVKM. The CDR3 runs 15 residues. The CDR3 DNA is TGTGCCAGCAGCCCCGGCTTTGCAACTAATGAAAAACTGTTTTTT. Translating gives CASSPGFATNEKLFF.

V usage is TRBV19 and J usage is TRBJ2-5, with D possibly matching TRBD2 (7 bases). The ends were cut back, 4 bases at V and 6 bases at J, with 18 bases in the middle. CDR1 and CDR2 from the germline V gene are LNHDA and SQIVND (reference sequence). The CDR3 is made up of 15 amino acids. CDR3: CASSKAWGGFQTQYF. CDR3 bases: TGTGCCAGTAGTAAGGCTTGGGGGGGCTTTCAGACCCAGTACTTC.

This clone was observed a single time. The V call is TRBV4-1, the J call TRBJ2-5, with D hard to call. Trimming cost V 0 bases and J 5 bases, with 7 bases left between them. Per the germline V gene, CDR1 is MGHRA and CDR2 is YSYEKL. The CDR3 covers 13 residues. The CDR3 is CASSQEMWETQYF. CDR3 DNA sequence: TGCGCCAGCAGCCAAGAAATGTGGGAGACCCAGTACTTC.

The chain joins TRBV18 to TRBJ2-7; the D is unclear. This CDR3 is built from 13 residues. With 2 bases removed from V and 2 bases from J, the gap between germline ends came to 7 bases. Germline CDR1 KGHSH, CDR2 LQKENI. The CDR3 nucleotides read TGTGCCAGCTCACCAGAGACTGCCTACGAGCAGTACTTC. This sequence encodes CASSPETAYEQYF.

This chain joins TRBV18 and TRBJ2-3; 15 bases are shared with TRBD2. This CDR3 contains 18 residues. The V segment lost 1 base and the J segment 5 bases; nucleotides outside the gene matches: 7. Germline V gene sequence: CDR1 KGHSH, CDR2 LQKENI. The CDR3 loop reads CASSPQWTSGRAGDTQYF. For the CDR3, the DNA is TGTGCCAGCTCACCACAATGGACTAGCGGGAGGGCTGGAGATACGCAGTATTTT.

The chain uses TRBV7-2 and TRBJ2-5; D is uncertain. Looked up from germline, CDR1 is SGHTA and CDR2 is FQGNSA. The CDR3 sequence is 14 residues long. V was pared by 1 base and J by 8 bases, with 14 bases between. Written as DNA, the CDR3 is TGTGCCAGCAGCTTAGGCAGCAAGAGAAGTACCCAGTACTTC. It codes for CASSLGSKRSTQYF.

The DNA for the CDR3 is TGTGCCAGCAGCTCAACCCTTCCCGGGGAGCTGTTTTTT. Translating it yields CASSSTLPGELFF. The chain links TRBV5-6 to TRBJ2-2; D unresolved. This CDR3 is built from 13 residues. Per the germline V gene, CDR1 is SGHDT and CDR2 is YYEEEE. Trimming took off 3 bases at V and 6 bases at J, with 9 bases between the two ends.

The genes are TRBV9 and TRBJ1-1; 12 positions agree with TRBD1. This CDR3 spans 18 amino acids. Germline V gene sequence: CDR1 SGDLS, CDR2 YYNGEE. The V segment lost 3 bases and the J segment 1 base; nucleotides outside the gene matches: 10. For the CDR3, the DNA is TGTGCCAGCAGCGGTCCATTAGGGACAGGGGGCACGAACACTGAAGCTTTCTTT. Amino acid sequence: CASSGPLGTGGTNTEAFF.

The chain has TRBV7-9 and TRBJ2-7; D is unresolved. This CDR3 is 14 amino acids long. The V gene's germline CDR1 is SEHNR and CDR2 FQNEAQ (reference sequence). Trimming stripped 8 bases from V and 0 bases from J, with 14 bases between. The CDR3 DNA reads TGTGCCAGCGAAGCAATCGGCGGCTCCTACGAGCAGTACTTC. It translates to CASEAIGGSYEQYF.

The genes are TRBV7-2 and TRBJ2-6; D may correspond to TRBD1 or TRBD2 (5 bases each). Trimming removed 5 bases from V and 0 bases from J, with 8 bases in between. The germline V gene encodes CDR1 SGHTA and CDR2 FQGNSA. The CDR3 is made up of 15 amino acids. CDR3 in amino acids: CASSQGTSGANVLTF. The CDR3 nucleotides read TGTGCCAGCAGCCAAGGGACCTCTGGGGCCAACGTCCTGACTTTC.

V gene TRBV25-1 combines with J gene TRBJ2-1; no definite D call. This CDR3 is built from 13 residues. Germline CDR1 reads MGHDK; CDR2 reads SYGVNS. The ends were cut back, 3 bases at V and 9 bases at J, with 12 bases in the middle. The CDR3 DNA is TGTGCCAGCAGTGATAGTAATTCGGCTGAGCAGTTCTTC. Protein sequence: CASSDSNSAEQFF.

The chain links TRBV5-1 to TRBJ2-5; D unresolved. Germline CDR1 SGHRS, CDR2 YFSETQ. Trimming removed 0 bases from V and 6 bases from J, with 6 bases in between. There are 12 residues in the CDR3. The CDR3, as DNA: TGCGCCAGCAGCTTGGAAGGAAAGACCCAGTACTTC. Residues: CASSLEGKTQYF.

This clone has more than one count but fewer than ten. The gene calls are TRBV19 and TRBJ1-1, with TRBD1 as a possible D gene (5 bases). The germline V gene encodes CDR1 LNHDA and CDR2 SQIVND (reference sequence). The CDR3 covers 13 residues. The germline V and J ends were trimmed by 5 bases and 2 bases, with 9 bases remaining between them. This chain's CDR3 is CASSSGPNTEAFF. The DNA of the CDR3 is TGTGCCAGTAGTTCAGGGCCTAACACTGAAGCTTTCTTT. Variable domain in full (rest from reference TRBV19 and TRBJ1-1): DGGITQSPKYLFRKEGQNVTLSCEQNLNHDAMYWYRQDPGQGLRLIYYSQIVNDFQKGDIAEGYSVSREKKESFPLTVTSAQKNPTAFYLCASSSGPNTEAFFGQGTRLTVV.

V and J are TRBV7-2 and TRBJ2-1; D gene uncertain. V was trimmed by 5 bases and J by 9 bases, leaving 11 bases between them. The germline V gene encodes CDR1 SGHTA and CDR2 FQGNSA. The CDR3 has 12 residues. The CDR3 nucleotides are TGTGCCAGCAGCCCCCGAGGAAGTGAGCAGTTCTTC. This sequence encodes CASSPRGSEQFF.